Listed here is a single T cell receptor beta chain. The clone's antigen remains unknown. It has no much larger one-base neighbor in the sample; base qualities were not kept. The data stem from a study of blood T cell repertoires in COVID-19 (dated by TCRdb to 2020 to 2021). Concerning the study at large: Samples covering the acute and convalescent phases of COVID-19 were provided by collaborators in the United States, Italy and Spain. The material from the prospective study consisted of cDNA or gDNA derived from T cells, B-cell-depleted T cells, or PBMCs. The sample metadata nearly always contained a de-identified subject ID, COVID-19 status, age in years and sex. Where HLA class I and class II types were available, the types were taken from metadata supplied by the sample provider, not from assay-based typing. The samples were drawn from the first 160 participants of the ongoing ImmuneRACE study and from over 950 subjects provided by 6 global collaborators. The dataset comprised deeply sampled blood TCRbeta repertoires from subjects exposed to, actively infected with, or recovered from COVID-19. The repertoires were made available in a free public database intended to serve as a resource for research on the immune response to SARS-CoV-2.

The CDR3 runs 16 amino acids, cysteine and phenylalanine included. The DNA shown is the 48-base CDR3, in frame from base 1. V lost 3 bases and J lost 5 bases, and the count of bases not matched to a germline gene is 6. The CDR1 and CDR2 encoded by the germline V gene are SGHVS and FNYEAQ. Collaborating institutions collected whole blood in K2EDTA tubes following their own protocols. For TCRbeta analysis, collaborators shipped samples in one of three forms: frozen whole blood, isolated PBMCs, or DNA extracted from either of those sample types. General conclusions and limits of the study: How much clinical and demographic metadata was included differed by source and by participant, and the metadata was provided uncurated.

The immunoSEQ Assay, a bias-controlled multiplex PCR, was used to amplify TCRbeta CDR3 regions from genomic DNA. The published analysis was carried out like this. The number of nucleated cells in each sample was estimated from the amplification of reference gene primers within the assay. To quantify the absolute abundance of each unique TCRbeta CDR3 rearrangement, sequence reads were collapsed and filtered. For each sample, productive Simpson clonality was calculated by taking the square root of Simpson's diversity index across productive rearrangements. TCRdb provides this immuneACCESS table in a form limited to in-frame rearrangements. Some clones are lacking; in checked studies, under half of them reflect an unresolved V gene, and why the rest are absent is not known. The D gene and trimming were derived from the DNA, and the V and J assignments and clone size from that table. In all, the sample holds 40,000 to 50,000 clones, and 85% to 90% of those were seen once. Around 8.5% of the sample rests with the top ten.

This TCR came from a man aged 25 to 45 with active or convalescent COVID-19. Sequenced material: peripheral blood. The sequence links TRBV7-6 to TRBJ2-1, with TRBD2 matching 11 junction bases. The CDR3 amino acid sequence is: CASSFRISGGDNEQFF. The nucleotide sequence is given as TGTGCCAGCAGCTTCCGGATTAGCGGGGGGGACAATGAGCAGTTCTTC.